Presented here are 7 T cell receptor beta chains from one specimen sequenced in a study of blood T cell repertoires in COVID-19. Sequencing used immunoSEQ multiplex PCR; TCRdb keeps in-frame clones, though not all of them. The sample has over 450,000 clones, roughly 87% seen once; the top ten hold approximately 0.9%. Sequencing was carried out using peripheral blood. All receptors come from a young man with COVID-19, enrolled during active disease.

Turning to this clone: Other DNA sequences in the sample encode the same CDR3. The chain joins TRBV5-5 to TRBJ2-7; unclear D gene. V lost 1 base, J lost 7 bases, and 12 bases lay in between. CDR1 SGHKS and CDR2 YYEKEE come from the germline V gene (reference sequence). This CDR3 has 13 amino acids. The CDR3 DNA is TGTGCCAGCAGCTTGCCGGGTGCGGATGAGCAGTACTTC. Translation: CASSLPGADEQYF. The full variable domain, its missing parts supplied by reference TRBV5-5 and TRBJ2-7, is DAGVTQSPTHLIKTRGQQVTLRCSPISGHKSVSWYQQVLGQGPQFIFQYYEKEERGRGNFPDRFSARQFPNYSSELNVNALLLGDSALYLCASSLPGADEQYFGPGTRLTVT.

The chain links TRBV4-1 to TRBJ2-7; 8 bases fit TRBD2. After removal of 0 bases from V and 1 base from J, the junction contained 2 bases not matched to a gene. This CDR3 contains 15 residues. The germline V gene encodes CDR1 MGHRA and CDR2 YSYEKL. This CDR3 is CASSQDGLASYEQYF. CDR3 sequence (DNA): TGCGCCAGCAGCCAAGACGGACTAGCATCCTACGAGCAGTACTTC.

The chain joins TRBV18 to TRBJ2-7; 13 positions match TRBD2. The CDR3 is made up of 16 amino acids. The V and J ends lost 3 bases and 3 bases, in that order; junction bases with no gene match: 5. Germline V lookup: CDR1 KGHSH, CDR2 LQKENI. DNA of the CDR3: TGTGCCAGCTCACCTACGGGACTAGCGGGAAACTACGAGCAGTACTTC. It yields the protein CASSPTGLAGNYEQYF.

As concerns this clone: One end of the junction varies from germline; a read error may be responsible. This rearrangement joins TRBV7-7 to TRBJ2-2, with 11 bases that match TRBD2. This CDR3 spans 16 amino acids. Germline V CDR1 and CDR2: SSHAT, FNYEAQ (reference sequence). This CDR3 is CASSPSSSGRTGELFF. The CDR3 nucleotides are TGTGCTAGCAGCCCATCTTCTAGCGGGAGGACCGGGGAGCTGTTTTTT.

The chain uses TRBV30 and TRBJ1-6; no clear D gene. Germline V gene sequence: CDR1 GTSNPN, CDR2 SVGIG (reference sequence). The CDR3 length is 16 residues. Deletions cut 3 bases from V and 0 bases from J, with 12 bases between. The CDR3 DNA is TGTGCCTGGAGGGTACAGCTTAGCTCCTATAATTCACCCCTCCACTTT. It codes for CAWRVQLSSYNSPLHF. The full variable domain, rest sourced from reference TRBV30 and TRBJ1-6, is SQTIHQWPATLVQPVGSPLSLECTVEGTSNPNLYWYRQAAGRGLQLLFYSVGIGQISSEVPQNLSASRPQDRQFILSSKKLLLSDSGFYLCAWRVQLSSYNSPLHFGNGTRLTVT.

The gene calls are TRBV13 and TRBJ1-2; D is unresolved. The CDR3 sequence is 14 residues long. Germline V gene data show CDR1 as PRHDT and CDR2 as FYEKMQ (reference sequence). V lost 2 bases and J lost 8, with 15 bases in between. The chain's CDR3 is CASSLSGLNWGYTF. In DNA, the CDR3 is TGTGCCAGCAGCTTAAGCGGCCTAAATTGGGGCTACACCTTC. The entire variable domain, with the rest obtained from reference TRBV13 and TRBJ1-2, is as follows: AAGVIQSPRHLIKEKRETATLKCYPIPRHDTVYWYQQGPGQDPQFLISFYEKMQSDKGSIPDRFSAQQFSDYHSELNMSSLELGDSALYFCASSLSGLNWGYTFGSGTRLTVV.

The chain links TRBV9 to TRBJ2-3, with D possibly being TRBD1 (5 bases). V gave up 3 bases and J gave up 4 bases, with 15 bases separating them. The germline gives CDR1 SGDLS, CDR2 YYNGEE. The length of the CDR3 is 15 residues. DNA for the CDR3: TGTGCCAGCAGCGCCCAAACCAGGGTGGCAGATACGCAGTATTTT. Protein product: CASSAQTRVADTQYF.